The entry that follows covers one T cell receptor beta chain sequence. The antigen remains unidentified. The data derive from a study of long-term antiretroviral therapy in people with HIV. Study-wide points: After ART, diversity increased yet remained lower than transplant donor controls. Clones that expanded before ART (that is, prior to treatment) dominated the repertoire at all time points.

Sequencing used immunoSEQ v3.0 at survey level. Per sample, sequencing targeted 40,000-50,000 T-cell genomes. The data were produced by immunoSEQ multiplex PCR, yet TCRdb's version contains in-frame clones alone and is incomplete. This table has tens of thousands of clones, 85% to 95% appearing once. Trimming took 4 bases from V and 0 from J, leaving 13 bases between them. This CDR3 spans 16 amino acids. From germline, CDR1 is SGHRS and CDR2 YFSETQ. The specimen was unsorted PBMCs, collected 7.6 years after starting antiretroviral therapy. The receptor was derived from a woman aged 40 to 49 with HIV. This sequence joins TRBV5-1 and TRBJ1-4; TRBD1 is a possible D gene (6 bases). CDR3 nucleotide sequence: TGCGCCAGCAGCCCGGGGGCGACTTCAACTAATGAAAAACTGTTTTTT. Protein sequence: CASSPGATSTNEKLFF.